This TCR beta chain was recovered during a study of blood T cells in healthy people across ages. The table lists this clonotype with a few counts. The authors ran a second PCR of roughly 7 to 11 cycles using a sample-barcoded 5' primer and a J-beta primer mix. TCRdb recomputed calls from the 5' RACE reads with MiXCR, one row per CDR3 protein. The table shows 750,000 to 1,000,000 distinct CDR3 sequences, with almost 30% occurring only once. CDR3 length: 16 amino acids. The V gene's germline CDR1 is DFQATT and CDR2 SNEGSKA (reference sequence). J was trimmed by 0 bases and V by 5 bases; bases with no gene match: 10. The same specimen was also included in a second study, on T cells of mothers and their children.

This chain joins TRBV20-1 and TRBJ2-1; 7 bases align to TRBD1. The TCR was taken from a woman aged 40 to 50 in good health. The sequenced sample consisted of blood. The CDR3 sequence: CSAGAATGSSYNEQFF. The DNA for the CDR3 is TGCAGTGCTGGAGCCGCGACAGGGAGCTCCTACAATGAGCAGTTCTTC.